The entry that follows covers one T cell receptor (beta chain) sequence. The clone's antigen remains unknown. Per-nucleotide qualities are absent, and no much larger clonotype sits a single base away. The germline V gene supplies CDR1 SGHNT and CDR2 YENEEA. V lost 3 bases and J lost 4 bases; the stretch between them is 9 bases long. Counted from cysteine to phenylalanine, this CDR3 has 13 amino acids. The retained sequence is limited to the CDR3, 39 bases, with the frame set at the first base. The source of the sample is a study of early stage breast cancer tumors (dated by TCRdb to about 2017). Regarding the complete study: Of the roughly 17 invasive breast tumors, around twelve were found to be estrogen receptor-positive, progesterone receptor-positive and HER2-negative. Most of the 12 ER+/PR+/HER2- tumors were invasive ductal carcinomas, while the other four were invasive lobular carcinomas. On average, each sample had 9.5 to 10-fold read coverage. Across all samples, more than 2.5 million templates representing around 1 million unique clonotypes were detected.

The study profiled bulk TCR beta-chain repertoires in matched peripheral blood, tumor and adjacent normal breast tissue taken from approximately 15 patients with early-stage breast cancer. Before surgery, roughly 4.5-11 mL of whole blood was collected in EDTA tubes and processed within 2 hours. Ficoll-Paque centrifugation in SepMate-50 tubes was used to isolate peripheral blood mononuclear cells. PBMCs were cryopreserved in around 90% FBS with roughly 10% DMSO in aliquots of about 1.9 to 4.5 million cells and stored in liquid nitrogen. The Qiagen AllPrep DNA/RNA Mini kit was used to extract genomic DNA. Each sample was amplified as two independent genomic DNA replicates: about 0.54 ug for blood and approximately 1.5 ug for tumor or normal breast. Following the manufacturer's instructions, the ImmunoSeq Intro kit was used to carry out TCRB sequencing on genomic DNA. Multiplex PCR ran around 32 cycles with proprietary primers and spike-in control sequences for absolute quantification. Single-end 150-bp reads were used to sequence an 87-bp fragment spanning the CDR3 and the flanking V and J genes. Seven samples, with two replicates for each sample, were multiplexed per lane of an Illumina MiSeq using version 3.0 chemistry. The source study handled its data this way. The vendor's proprietary pipeline processed the raw data and merged both replicates into a single result for each sample. Productive rearrangements sharing the V-gene family, CDR3 amino acid sequence and J-gene segment were defined as clonotypes. To compute clonality, the normalized Shannon entropy (Pielou evenness) of TCRB abundances was subtracted from 1. To estimate T cell density, the total number of templates was divided by the number of input cells, which was inferred from the amount of DNA input. Total repertoire diversity and clonality were estimated with Recon using default parameters. Clonotypes with over 0.1% abundance in tumor and at least 32-fold higher abundance in tumor than in normal breast were defined as tumor-enriched. Here the immuneACCESS table is served through TCRdb, limited to in-frame sequences with V and J called. Missing clones are a known gap in these copies; in checked studies unresolved V genes cover under half, and the rest lacks a known reason. D and trimming come from the DNA, and the V and J calls and clone size come from that table. The sample table holds just over 50,000 clones, of which roughly 78% were seen once. In total, the top ten clones hold about 3.4% of the sample.

Overall study results and their limits: Enriched TCRB sequences shared across patients were mostly commonly generated sequences, unlikely to play an important role in the tumor microenvironment. Chain pairing and functional markers such as CD4, CD8 and FOXP3 were not captured by bulk genomic DNA sequencing of unsorted cells. Compared with adjacent normal breast tissue, tumors had higher clonality and roughly 2.5-fold greater T cell density. Because the cohort was small, analysis by tumor subtype was not possible. Repertoires from blood resembled normal breast more closely than tumor, and using blood as a reference for each tissue separated tumor from normal in about 90% of the 16 patients.

The material sequenced was blood. The sequence was collected from a person in their 40s with breast cancer. The rearranged chain carries TRBV11-3 and TRBJ1-1, with no reliable assignment of the D segment. In nucleotides, the sequence is TGTGCCAGCAGCTTCGGACCGAGCACTGAAGCTTTCTTT. This gives the protein CASSFGPSTEAFF.